The T cell receptor (beta chain) described here comes from a study of blood T cell repertoires in COVID-19. Study-wide background: COVID-19 samples from acute and convalescent phases originated in the United States, Italy and Spain.

The cohort comprised adults aged roughly 18 to 95 years residing in 24 US areas. Donors of Cohort 3 who recovered were those that had two negative PCRs, clearance, or symptom resolution. Data came from immunoSEQ multiplex PCR; TCRdb stores just in-frame clones and leaves some out. The sample shows around 450,000 clones, around 90% of them seen only once. V was clipped by 3 bases and J by 7 bases; unmatched bases: 9. This CDR3 contains 15 residues. The germline V gene has CDR1 DFQATT and CDR2 SNEGSKA (reference sequence). The chain uses TRBV20-1 and TRBJ2-1, with 10 bases identical to TRBD2. The sample taken for sequencing was PBMCs or T cells enriched from blood (not recorded which). The sequence was collected from a woman aged 18-30 years who had recovered from COVID-19. CDR3 coding DNA: TGCAGTGCTAGTAAATGGGCTAGCGGGGGAAATGAGCAGTTCTTC. Its translation is CSASKWASGGNEQFF.